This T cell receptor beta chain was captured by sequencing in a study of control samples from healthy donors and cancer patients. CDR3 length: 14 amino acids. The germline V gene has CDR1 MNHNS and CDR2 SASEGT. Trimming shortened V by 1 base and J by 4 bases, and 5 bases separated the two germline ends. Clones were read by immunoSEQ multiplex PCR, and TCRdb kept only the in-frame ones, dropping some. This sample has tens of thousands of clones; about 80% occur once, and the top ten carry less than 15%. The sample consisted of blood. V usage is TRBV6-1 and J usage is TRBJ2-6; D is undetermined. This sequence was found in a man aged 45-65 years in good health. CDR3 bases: TGTGCCAGCAGTGAAGGGGTGGGGGCCAACGTCCTGACTTTC. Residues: CASSEGVGANVLTF.